This TCR beta chain was recorded in a study of T cells in Graves' hyperthyroidism and ophthalmopathy. The study excluded patients with uncontrolled infection, other autoimmune disease, pregnancy or lactation. Based on clinical symptoms, serum thyroxine and TRAb, thyroid ultrasound and orbital computed tomography, diagnoses were reached. The investigators amplified TCR beta CDR3 regions from RNA transcripts. Initially, a first-round RT-PCR of the TCR CDR3 employed the HTBI primer set. Via MiXCR, TCRdb re-called the multiplex PCR reads, giving one row per CDR3 protein. The profile shows about 290,000 distinct CDR3 sequences, roughly 15% of them singletons. From germline, CDR1 is MRHNA and CDR2 SNTAGT. The CDR3 loop spans 13 amino acids. Trimming left V 3 bases short and J 6 bases short, with 9 bases between. This clonotype has a handful of counts. Its antigen is currently unknown. The study's findings and limits: Ophthalmopathy got predicted by the model a median around 6.6 months before its onset. Among clonotypes expanded in thyroid above 0.001, most were also found in blood.

This rearrangement joins TRBV6-4 to TRBJ2-1, with D maybe TRBD1 (6 bases). The sequencing input was blood. The clonotype was recovered from a woman aged 40-49 years with Graves' hyperthyroidism. CDR3 residues: CASSEQDSNEQFF. The CDR3 DNA is TGTGCCAGCAGTGAACAGGACAGCAATGAGCAGTTCTTC.